The sequence of this T cell receptor (beta chain) was determined in a study of T-cell reconstitution after alpha-beta-depleted transplantation in children. A library of TCRbeta sequences, prepared with unique molecular identifiers, was generated. One entry per CDR3 protein results from TCRdb running MiXCR on the PCR reads. Of roughly 100,000 distinct CDR3 sequences listed, 8% to 9% are singletons. V was cut by 5 bases and J by 10 bases, with 15 bases left in between. Germline V gives CDR1 MNHEY, CDR2 SVGAGI. This CDR3 comprises 13 residues. This clonotype was seen at least ten times. The clonotype originates from a human donor who donated a stem cell graft to a child with congenital amegakaryocytic thrombocytopenia. The rearrangement uses TRBV6-5 and TRBJ2-1, with a tentative D call TRBD1 (5 bases). Specimen: PBMCs from the stem cell graft donor, collected from the stem cell graft. CDR3 sequence (DNA): TGTGCCAGCAGTCTTACTGGGGCCGGGGAGCAGTTCTTC. Residues: CASSLTGAGEQFF.